The TCR beta chain under discussion was sequenced for a study of T cell clonality in common variable immunodeficiency. Findings and caveats of the study: In common variable immunodeficiency, TCR beta chains reportedly carried fewer deletions and N-nucleotide insertions.

This clone has more than one count but fewer than ten. Its antigen remains unidentified. Sequenced by immunoSEQ multiplex PCR; TCRdb stores in-frame clones only, minus some. This sample includes 25,000 to 30,000 clones with no singletons; its ten biggest clones take up around 30%. The sequence came from a human donor with common variable immunodeficiency. Input material: peripheral blood mononuclear cells.

Incomplete CDR3 DNA: TGTGCCAGTAGTATAGATACATCCCCAGGGAGGGGAATTGGC. This sequence encodes CASSIDTSPGRGIG. The full-length CDR3 reads as CASSIDTSPGRGIGYTF. The genes are TRBV19 and TRBJ1-2; the D gene is possibly TRBD1 (5 bases). The CDR3 end falls 3 residues outside the read, so it is completed with the germline J gene. CDR3 length equals 17 residues. With 0 bases removed from V and 7 bases from J, the gap between germline ends came to 21 bases. CDR1 and CDR2 from the germline V gene are LNHDA and SQIVND (reference sequence).